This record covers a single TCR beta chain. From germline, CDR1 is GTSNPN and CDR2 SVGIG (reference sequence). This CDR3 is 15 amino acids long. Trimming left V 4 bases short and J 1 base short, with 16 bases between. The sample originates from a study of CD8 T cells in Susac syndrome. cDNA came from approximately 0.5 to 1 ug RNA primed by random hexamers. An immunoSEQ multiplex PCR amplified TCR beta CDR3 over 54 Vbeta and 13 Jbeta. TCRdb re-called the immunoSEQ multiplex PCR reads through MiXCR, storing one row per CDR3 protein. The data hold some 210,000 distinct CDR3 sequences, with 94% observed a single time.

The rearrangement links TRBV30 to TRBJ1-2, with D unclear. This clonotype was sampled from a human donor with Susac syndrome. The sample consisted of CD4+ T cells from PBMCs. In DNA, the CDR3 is TGTGCCTGGACCCAAGACACTCGTGATAACTATGGCTACACCTTC. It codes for CAWTQDTRDNYGYTF.